This T cell receptor beta chain was profiled in a study of blood T cell repertoires in COVID-19. Across the study: Whether acute or convalescent, the COVID-19 samples came from the United States, Italy and Spain. The analysed material was cDNA or gDNA that came from T cells, B-cell-depleted T cells, or PBMCs.

Libraries were prepared by immunoSEQ multiplex PCR; TCRdb keeps only in-frame clonotypes and omits some of them. The table has around 100,000 clones, around 87% seen once. Germline CDR1 is SGHAT and CDR2 is FQNNGV. The CDR3 covers 14 residues. Trimming left V 5 bases short and J 7 bases short, with 17 bases between. The gene calls are TRBV11-2 and TRBJ1-2; D is uncertain. Sequenced: peripheral blood. This clonotype originated in a human donor with acute or convalescent COVID-19. The donor label of this sample is uncertain. CDR3 DNA: TGTGCCAGCAGCCAAACCCCCGGTTATGGTGGCTACACCTTC. This sequence encodes CASSQTPGYGGYTF.